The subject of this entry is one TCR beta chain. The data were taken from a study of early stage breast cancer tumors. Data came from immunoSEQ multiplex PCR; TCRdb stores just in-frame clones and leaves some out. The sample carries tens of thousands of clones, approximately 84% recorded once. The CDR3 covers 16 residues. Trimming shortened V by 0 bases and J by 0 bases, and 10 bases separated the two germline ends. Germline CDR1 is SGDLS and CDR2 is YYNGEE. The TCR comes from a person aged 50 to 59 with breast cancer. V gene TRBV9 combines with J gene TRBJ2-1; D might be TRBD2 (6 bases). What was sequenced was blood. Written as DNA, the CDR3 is TGTGCCAGCAGCGTAGGGACTACGATCTCCTACAATGAGCAGTTCTTC. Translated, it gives CASSVGTTISYNEQFF.